This TCR beta chain emerged from a study of OX40 agonist ivuxolimab in advanced cancers. Study-level information: Antecedent anti-PD-1, anti-PD-L1 or anti-CTLA-4 therapy was permissible, with approximately 44% having received some.

TCRdb's table, derived via immunoSEQ multiplex PCR, lists solely in-frame clones and lacks some. Of roughly 79,000 clones listed, 92% are singletons. Concerning this clone: No antigen is known for it.

General study results and limits: Researchers did not establish what antigens the expanded peripheral T cells target.

The TCR comes from an adult with an advanced solid tumor such as melanoma, head and neck, liver or kidney cancer. The source material was CD4+ or CD8+ T cells sorted from blood, sampled in a trial of the OX40 agonist ivuxolimab.

The CDR3 region has the DNA TGCGCCGTTTTGGTTGGCGAGCAGTACTTC. This encodes CAVLVGEQYF. The rearrangement uses TRBV5-1 and TRBJ2-7; no clear D. CDR1 is SGHRS, CDR2 YFSETQ, per germline. This CDR3 is 10 amino acids long. Trimming pared 10 bases from V and 6 bases from J, leaving 11 bases between.